The T cell receptor (beta chain) under discussion was sequenced for a study of long-term antiretroviral therapy in people with HIV. Study conclusions and caveats: Blood dates from about 2004 to 2018, possibly under older ART regimens.

To note about this clone: Its antigen is not known.

Version v3.0 of the immunoSEQ assay ran at survey level. Using immunoSEQ multiplex PCR, the repertoire was profiled, and TCRdb retains in-frame clones only, with some absent. The sample records fewer than 45,000 clones, approximately 85% being singletons. Source: unsorted PBMCs, taken 2.2 years after starting antiretroviral therapy. The TCR was taken from a man between 18 and 29 years old with HIV.

CDR3 coding DNA: TGTGCCAGCAGCTTAGGGGTGACAGGGATCGAGCAGTACTTC. Translation: CASSLGVTGIEQYF. This chain connects TRBV11-2 to TRBJ2-7; TRBD1 aligns across 7 bases. The CDR3 totals 14 residues. The germline V gene encodes CDR1 SGHAT and CDR2 FQNNGV. Trimming removed 1 base from V and 6 bases from J; junction bases left unmatched: 6.